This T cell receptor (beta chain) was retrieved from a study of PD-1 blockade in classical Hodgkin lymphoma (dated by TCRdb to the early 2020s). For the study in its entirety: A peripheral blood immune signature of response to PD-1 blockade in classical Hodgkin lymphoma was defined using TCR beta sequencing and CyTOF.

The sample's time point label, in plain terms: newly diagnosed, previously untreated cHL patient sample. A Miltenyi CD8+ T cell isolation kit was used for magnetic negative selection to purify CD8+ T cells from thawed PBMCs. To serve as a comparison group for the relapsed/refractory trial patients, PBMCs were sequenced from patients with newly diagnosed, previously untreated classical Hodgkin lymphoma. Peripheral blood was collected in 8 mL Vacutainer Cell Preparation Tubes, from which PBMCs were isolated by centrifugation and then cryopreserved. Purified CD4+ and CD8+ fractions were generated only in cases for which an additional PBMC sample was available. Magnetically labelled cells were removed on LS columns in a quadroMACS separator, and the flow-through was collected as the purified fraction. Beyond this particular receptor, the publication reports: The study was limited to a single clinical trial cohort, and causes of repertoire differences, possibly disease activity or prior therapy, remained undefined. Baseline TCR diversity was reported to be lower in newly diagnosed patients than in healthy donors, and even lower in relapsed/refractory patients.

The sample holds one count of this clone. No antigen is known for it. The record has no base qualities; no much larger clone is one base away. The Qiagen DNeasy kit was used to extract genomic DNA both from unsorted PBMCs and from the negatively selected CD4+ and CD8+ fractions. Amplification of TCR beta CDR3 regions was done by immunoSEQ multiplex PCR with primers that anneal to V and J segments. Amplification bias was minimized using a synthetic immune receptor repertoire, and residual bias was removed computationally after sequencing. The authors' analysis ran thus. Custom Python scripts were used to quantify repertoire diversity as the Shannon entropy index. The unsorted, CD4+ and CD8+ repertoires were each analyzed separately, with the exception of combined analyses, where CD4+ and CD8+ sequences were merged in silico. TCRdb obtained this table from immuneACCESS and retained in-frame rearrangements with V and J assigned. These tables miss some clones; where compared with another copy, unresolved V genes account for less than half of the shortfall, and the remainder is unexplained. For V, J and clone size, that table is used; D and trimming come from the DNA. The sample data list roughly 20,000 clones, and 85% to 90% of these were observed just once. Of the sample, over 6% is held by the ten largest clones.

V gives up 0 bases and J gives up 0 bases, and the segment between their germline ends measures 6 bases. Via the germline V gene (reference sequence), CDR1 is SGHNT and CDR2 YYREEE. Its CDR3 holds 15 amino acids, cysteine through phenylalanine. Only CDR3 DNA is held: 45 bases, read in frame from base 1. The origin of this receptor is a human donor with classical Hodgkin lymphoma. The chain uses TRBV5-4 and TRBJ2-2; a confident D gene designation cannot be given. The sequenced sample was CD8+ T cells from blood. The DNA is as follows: TGTGCCAGCAGCTTGGACTCAGCGAACACCGGGGAGCTGTTTTTT. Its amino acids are CASSLDSANTGELFF.